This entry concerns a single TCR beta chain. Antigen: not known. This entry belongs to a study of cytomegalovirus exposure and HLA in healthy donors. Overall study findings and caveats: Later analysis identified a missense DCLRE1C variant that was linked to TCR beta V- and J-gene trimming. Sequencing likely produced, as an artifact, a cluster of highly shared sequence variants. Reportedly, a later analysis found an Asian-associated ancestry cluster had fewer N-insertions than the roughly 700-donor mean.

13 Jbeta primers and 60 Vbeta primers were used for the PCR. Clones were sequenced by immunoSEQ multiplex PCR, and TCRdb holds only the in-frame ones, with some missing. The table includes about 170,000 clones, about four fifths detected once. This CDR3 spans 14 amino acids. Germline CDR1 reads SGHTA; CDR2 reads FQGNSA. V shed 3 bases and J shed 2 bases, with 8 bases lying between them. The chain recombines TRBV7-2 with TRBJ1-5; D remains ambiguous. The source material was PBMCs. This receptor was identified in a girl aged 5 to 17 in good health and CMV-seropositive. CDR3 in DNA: TGTGCCAGCAGCTTTTTACAGCGCAATCAGCCCCAGCATTTT. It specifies CASSFLQRNQPQHF.